Each of the 10 T cell receptor beta chains below was sequenced from the same sample in a study of radiotherapy plus CTLA-4 blockade in lung cancer. Some clones are missing from TCRdb's copy, which holds only in-frame ones; the method was immunoSEQ multiplex PCR. This sample carries tens of thousands of clones, about 88% of them seen once, and the ten largest clones take roughly 25%. The sample was peripheral blood, taken from a patient treated with radiotherapy plus ipilimumab. The receptors here all came from a human donor with non-small cell lung cancer whose response to radiotherapy plus ipilimumab could not be evaluated.

The CDR3 nucleotides read TGTGCCAGCTCGACAACTACAGGGGGCGGAGAGCAGTACTTC. As protein: CASSTTTGGGEQYF. This chain links TRBV18 with TRBJ2-7; 9 bases match TRBD1. V lost 6 bases to trimming and J lost 7 bases; unmatched junction nucleotides: 10. Germline CDR1 and CDR2: KGHSH and LQKENI. CDR3 size: 14 residues.

This clone was recorded once. This chain joins TRBV5-8 and TRBJ2-1, with TRBD2 identical over 11 bases. There are 17 residues in the CDR3. Germline V gene sequence: CDR1 SGHTS, CDR2 YDEGEE. V lost 0 bases to trimming and J lost 7 bases; unmatched junction nucleotides: 9. The CDR3 coding sequence is TGTGCCAGCAGCTTGGCAATAGCGGGAGGGGTCGGGAATGAGCAGTTCTTC. It specifies CASSLAIAGGVGNEQFF.

This chain uses TRBV11-2 with TRBJ1-2, with no clear D. This CDR3 has 13 amino acids. In germline, CDR1 is SGHAT, CDR2 FQNNGV. The germline V and J ends were trimmed by 2 bases and 2 bases, with 6 bases remaining between them. CDR3 in amino acids: CASSLTVNYGYTF. The CDR3 bases are TGTGCCAGCAGCTTAACGGTAAACTATGGCTACACCTTC. Using reference TRBV11-2 and TRBJ1-2 for the parts outside the CDR3, the full variable domain is EAGVAQSPRYKIIEKRQSVAFWCNPISGHATLYWYQQILGQGPKLLIQFQNNGVVDDSQLPKDRFSAERLKGVDSTLKIQPAKLEDSAVYLCASSLTVNYGYTFGSGTRLTVV.

The rearrangement joins TRBV10-3 to TRBJ2-5; D may be TRBD1 (6 bases). This CDR3 comprises 13 residues. V lost 8 bases to trimming and J lost 4 bases, with 14 bases between them. Germline CDR1 ENHRY, CDR2 SYGVKD. Written as DNA, the CDR3 is TGTGCCATCGGAAACATAGGGGGAGAGACCCAGTACTTC. Amino acids: CAIGNIGGETQYF.

The chain uses TRBV28 and TRBJ1-2; 12 nucleotides agree with TRBD1. Losses at the gene ends were 5 bases for V and 2 bases for J; bases not matched to a gene: 18. Germline loops: CDR1 MDHEN, CDR2 SYDVKM. CDR3 length: 20 amino acids. In DNA form, the CDR3 reads TGTGCCAGCAGTCAAGCTCCCGGGACAGGGGGCGAGCGGGGGAACTATGGCTACACCTTC. As protein: CASSQAPGTGGERGNYGYTF.

The chain is built from TRBV27 and TRBJ2-7; 7 positions agree with TRBD1. Losses at the gene ends were 5 bases for V and 6 bases for J; bases not matched to a gene: 22. The CDR3 extends over 18 amino acids. From germline, CDR1 is MNHEY and CDR2 SMNVEV (reference sequence). The CDR3 DNA is TGTGCCAGCAGTCTGATTGCCAATACAGGGGTATATGGAGGCGAGCAGTACTTC. This codes for CASSLIANTGVYGGEQYF.

This chain's CDR3 is CASSRTGGNTEAFF. In DNA form, the CDR3 reads TGTGCCAGCAGCCGGACCGGAGGGAACACTGAAGCTTTCTTT. V gene TRBV11-3 combines with J gene TRBJ1-1; D not certain. Trimming pared 5 bases from V and 1 base from J, leaving 11 bases between. Germline CDR1 is SGHNT and CDR2 is YENEEA. The CDR3 extends over 14 amino acids.

The chain is built from TRBV29-1 and TRBJ1-1; D gene ambiguous. The CDR3 is 10 residues long. The germline V gene encodes CDR1 SQVTM and CDR2 ANQGSEA. Between the trimmed V and J ends, which lost 6 bases and 2 bases, there was a span of 4 bases. The CDR3 loop is CSVLNTEAFF. CDR3 in DNA: TGCAGCGTCCTTAACACTGAAGCTTTCTTT.

The rearrangement links TRBV29-1 to TRBJ2-7; TRBD1 aligns across 9 bases. The CDR3 is 14 amino acids. Germline-derived CDR1 and CDR2 are SQVTM and ANQGSEA. V shed 6 bases and J 7 bases; nucleotides not matched to a gene: 13. CDR3 loop: CSVLGGTGSWEQYF. The CDR3 DNA reads TGCAGCGTACTCGGCGGGACAGGGAGTTGGGAGCAGTACTTC.

The gene calls are TRBV7-3 and TRBJ1-1; a weak D match, TRBD1 (5 bases). V dropped 5 bases and J dropped 1 base, with 11 bases sitting between them. The CDR3 is 14 amino acids. The germline gives CDR1 SGHTA, CDR2 FQGTGA. This CDR3 is CASSPAGENTEAFF. CDR3 sequence (DNA): TGTGCCAGCAGCCCGGCGGGGGAGAACACTGAAGCTTTCTTT.